A selection of T cell receptor beta chains follows, all from one sample in a study of shared clonotypes between healthy human individuals. Clones were sequenced by immunoSEQ multiplex PCR, and TCRdb holds only the in-frame ones, with some missing. The table lists 400,000 to 600,000 clones, around 79% of them singletons. The specimen was PBMCs. The receptors shown here come from a woman aged 35 to 49 in good health. Some clones in this sample may be carry-over from other donors' samples. The CDR3 runs from the conserved cysteine through the conserved F or W. The D gene is left open where the match is weak. For some rows the clone size is stated as once, few or many, or as a class when expanded; others skip it.

J gene: TRBJ1-1
clone size: .
V gene: TRBV29-1
D gene: .
CDR3 DNA: TGCAGCGTGGCCCCCAGACAGAACCTGAACACTGAAGCTTTCTTT
CDR3 protein: CSVAPRQNLNTEAFF

J gene: TRBJ2-1
clone size: .
V gene: TRBV11-1
D gene: .
CDR3 DNA: TGTGCCAGCACCTACCGCCGGAGTTACAATGAGCAGTTCTTC
CDR3 protein: CASTYRRSYNEQFF

J gene: TRBJ2-5
clone size: .
V gene: TRBV19
D gene: TRBD1
CDR3 DNA: TGTGCCAGTAGTAGACGACAGGGCCAAGAGACCCAGTACTTC
CDR3 protein: CASSRRQGQETQYF

J gene: TRBJ2-3
clone size: .
V gene: TRBV27
D gene: .
CDR3 DNA: TGTGCCAGCAGTCACCCCCGCACAGATACGCAGTATTTT
CDR3 protein: CASSHPRTDTQYF

J gene: TRBJ2-5
clone size: once
V gene: TRBV7-9
D gene: TRBD2
CDR3 DNA: TGTGCCAGCCTAGCGGGAGGGTACCAAGAGACCCAGTACTTC
CDR3 protein: CASLAGGYQETQYF

J gene: TRBJ1-1
clone size: .
V gene: TRBV29-1
D gene: .
CDR3 DNA: TGCAGCGTTGACACATGGGTTGAAGCTTTCTTT
CDR3 protein: CSVDTWVEAFF

J gene: TRBJ1-2
clone size: .
V gene: TRBV9
D gene: .
CDR3 DNA: TGTGCCAGCAGCGTAGTTTTGAACTATGGCTACACCTTC
CDR3 protein: CASSVVLNYGYTF

J gene: TRBJ2-1
clone size: once
V gene: TRBV9
D gene: TRBD2
CDR3 DNA: TGTGCCAGCAGCGTAGGTCTAGCGGGAGGGTACAATGAGCAGTTCTTC
CDR3 protein: CASSVGLAGGYNEQFF

J gene: TRBJ2-1
clone size: .
V gene: TRBV10-3
D gene: .
CDR3 DNA: TGTGCCATCAGTGGTCCCTGGGGTAATGAGCAGTTCTTC
CDR3 protein: CAISGPWGNEQFF

J gene: TRBJ2-3
clone size: .
V gene: TRBV5-4
D gene: TRBD2
CDR3 DNA: TGTGCCAGCAGCGCTACCGGGACTAGCGGAGAAACTAGCACAGATACGCAGTATTTT
CDR3 protein: CASSATGTSGETSTDTQYF

J gene: TRBJ1-5
clone size: .
V gene: TRBV5-7
D gene: .
CDR3 DNA: TGTGCCAGCAGCTTGCGGCAGCGGTATAGCAATCAGCCCCAGCATTTT
CDR3 protein: CASSLRQRYSNQPQHF

J gene: TRBJ1-1
clone size: .
V gene: TRBV5-4
D gene: TRBD1
CDR3 DNA: TGTGCCAGCAGCAAGACAGGGCGGCTCACTGAAGCTTTCTTT
CDR3 protein: CASSKTGRLTEAFF

J gene: TRBJ2-3
clone size: .
V gene: TRBV5-1
D gene: .
CDR3 DNA: TGCGCCAGCAGCTTGCCAAGGTTCACTAGCACAGATACGCAGTATTTT
CDR3 protein: CASSLPRFTSTDTQYF

J gene: TRBJ2-1
clone size: many
V gene: TRBV7-2
D gene: .
CDR3 DNA: TGTGCCAGCAGCTCCTTAACTTGGGAGCAGTTCTTC
CDR3 protein: CASSSLTWEQFF

J gene: TRBJ2-4
clone size: .
V gene: TRBV11-2
D gene: .
CDR3 DNA: TGTGCCAGCAGCTACAGGGTCACAAACATTCAGTACTTC
CDR3 protein: CASSYRVTNIQYF

J gene: TRBJ1-1
clone size: .
V gene: TRBV6-5
D gene: .
CDR3 DNA: TGTGCCAGCAGTTACTCACAGACTGGGTACACTGAAGCTTTCTTT
CDR3 protein: CASSYSQTGYTEAFF

J gene: TRBJ1-1
clone size: .
V gene: TRBV7-3
D gene: .
CDR3 DNA: TGTGCCAGCAGCGCCGCGGGGGGTACCATGAACACTGAAGCTTTCTTT
CDR3 protein: CASSAAGGTMNTEAFF

J gene: TRBJ2-3
clone size: many
V gene: TRBV5-1
D gene: .
CDR3 DNA: TGCGCCAGCAGCTGGGCCGGGGCGGGGCCCACAGATACGCAGTATTTT
CDR3 protein: CASSWAGAGPTDTQYF

J gene: TRBJ2-5
clone size: .
V gene: TRBV5-4
D gene: TRBD2
CDR3 DNA: TGTGCCAGCAGCTCCAGAGCGGGGCCCCAAGAGACCCAGTACTTC
CDR3 protein: CASSSRAGPQETQYF

J gene: TRBJ2-3
clone size: .
V gene: TRBV19
D gene: TRBD2
CDR3 DNA: TGTGCCAGTTCCCTAGCGGGAGGGCCGGTAGATACGCAGTATTTT
CDR3 protein: CASSLAGGPVDTQYF

J gene: TRBJ2-3
clone size: .
V gene: TRBV6-1
D gene: TRBD2
CDR3 DNA: TGTGCCAGCAGTGGACGAAGTACTAGCGGGGTTAGGGGGGGCACAGATACGCAGTATTTT
CDR3 protein: CASSGRSTSGVRGGTDTQYF

J gene: TRBJ2-1
clone size: .
V gene: TRBV15
D gene: TRBD2
CDR3 DNA: TGTGCCACCAGCGGAATAGCGGGAGGCTCTGAGCTCTCTCGGCAGTTCTTC
CDR3 protein: CATSGIAGGSELSRQFF

J gene: TRBJ2-1
clone size: .
V gene: TRBV7-8
D gene: .
CDR3 DNA: TGTGCCAGCAGCTCCGCCGGGACGAATTTTGATGAGCAGTTCTTC
CDR3 protein: CASSSAGTNFDEQFF

J gene: TRBJ1-5
clone size: .
V gene: TRBV19
D gene: .
CDR3 DNA: TGTGCCAGTAGTATGAAGTCGGGGATGAATCAGCCCCAGCATTTT
CDR3 protein: CASSMKSGMNQPQHF

J gene: TRBJ2-4
clone size: .
V gene: TRBV21-1
D gene: .
CDR3 DNA: TGTGCCAGCAGGAGGGGGAAATTTATGGACCTAGCCAAAAACATTCAGTACTTC
CDR3 protein: CASRRGKFMDLAKNIQYF

J gene: TRBJ2-3
clone size: many
V gene: TRBV11-2
D gene: TRBD2
CDR3 DNA: TGTGCCAGCAGCTATAGCGGGAGGGAGACAGATACGCAGTATTTT
CDR3 protein: CASSYSGRETDTQYF

J gene: TRBJ2-7
clone size: .
V gene: TRBV6-5
D gene: TRBD1
CDR3 DNA: TGTGCCAGCAGTCGACTACAGGGGACCGGGGAGCAGTACTTC
CDR3 protein: CASSRLQGTGEQYF

J gene: TRBJ2-7
clone size: many
V gene: TRBV7-8
D gene: .
CDR3 DNA: TGTGCCAGCAGCTTAGAATCAGGAGAGGCCTACGAGCAGTACTTC
CDR3 protein: CASSLESGEAYEQYF

J gene: TRBJ2-2
clone size: .
V gene: TRBV30
D gene: TRBD2
CDR3 DNA: TGTGCCTGCATAAAAGGGACTAGCGCCTACACCGGGGAGCTGTTTTTT
CDR3 protein: CACIKGTSAYTGELFF

J gene: TRBJ2-5
clone size: .
V gene: TRBV6-1
D gene: .
CDR3 DNA: TGTGCCAGCAGTGAATTCGGTGTGGCAGAGACCCAGTACTTC
CDR3 protein: CASSEFGVAETQYF

J gene: TRBJ1-4
clone size: .
V gene: TRBV6-5
D gene: .
CDR3 DNA: TGTGCCAGCAGGTCCGGGACCAGGGAAAAACTGTTTTTT
CDR3 protein: CASRSGTREKLFF

J gene: TRBJ2-7
clone size: .
V gene: TRBV10-2
D gene: TRBD2
CDR3 DNA: TGCGCCAGCAAACCTAGCGGGAACTACGAGCAGTACTTC
CDR3 protein: CASKPSGNYEQYF

J gene: TRBJ2-3
clone size: many
V gene: TRBV10-3
D gene: TRBD2
CDR3 DNA: TGTGCCATCAGTGAGTCGACGGGAGGGCCGAGAGATACGCAGTATTTT
CDR3 protein: CAISESTGGPRDTQYF

J gene: TRBJ2-3
clone size: .
V gene: TRBV28
D gene: TRBD2
CDR3 DNA: TGTGCCAGCAGTAGACGGGGACTAAGTAAAGGCACAGATACGCAGTATTTT
CDR3 protein: CASSRRGLSKGTDTQYF

J gene: TRBJ2-5
clone size: .
V gene: TRBV29-1
D gene: TRBD2
CDR3 DNA: TGCAGCGTAAGGGTTTGGCCCGGGACTAGCGAGTACCAAGAGACCCAGTACTTC
CDR3 protein: CSVRVWPGTSEYQETQYF

J gene: TRBJ2-2
clone size: .
V gene: TRBV7-6
D gene: .
CDR3 DNA: TGTGCCAGCAGCTTCCACTTGAAGGGCGGGGAGCTGTTTTTT
CDR3 protein: CASSFHLKGGELFF

J gene: TRBJ2-1
clone size: .
V gene: TRBV9
D gene: TRBD2
CDR3 DNA: TGTGCCAGCAGCGTAGGGACTAGCGGGTCACTTCTCTCCTACAATGAGCAGTTCTTC
CDR3 protein: CASSVGTSGSLLSYNEQFF

J gene: TRBJ2-7
clone size: .
V gene: TRBV15
D gene: .
CDR3 DNA: TGTGCCACCAGCAGAGACAGGGGTAGGGAGCAGTACTTC
CDR3 protein: CATSRDRGREQYF

J gene: TRBJ2-1
clone size: many
V gene: TRBV6-6
D gene: TRBD2
CDR3 DNA: TGTGCCAGCAGTTACGGACTAGCGGCGTGGAATGAGCAGTTCTTC
CDR3 protein: CASSYGLAAWNEQFF

J gene: TRBJ1-4
clone size: .
V gene: TRBV2
D gene: .
CDR3 DNA: TGTGCCAGCAGATCGTCCCGGGACATTGCAACTAATGAAAAACTGTTTTTT
CDR3 protein: CASRSSRDIATNEKLFF

J gene: TRBJ2-1
clone size: .
V gene: TRBV6-4
D gene: TRBD2
CDR3 DNA: TGTGCCAGCAGTGACACGGGACTAGCGGGAAGGGTCAATGAGCAGTTCTTC
CDR3 protein: CASSDTGLAGRVNEQFF

J gene: TRBJ2-1
clone size: .
V gene: TRBV5-1
D gene: .
CDR3 DNA: TGCGCCAGCGAGCTTGACACCCACAATGAGCAGTTCTTC
CDR3 protein: CASELDTHNEQFF

J gene: TRBJ2-3
clone size: .
V gene: TRBV9
D gene: TRBD2
CDR3 DNA: TGTGCCAGCAGCGTAGGAGGGACTAGCGCAGGGGTTGCGCAGTATTTT
CDR3 protein: CASSVGGTSAGVAQYF

J gene: TRBJ2-1
clone size: .
V gene: TRBV6-4
D gene: TRBD1
CDR3 DNA: TGTGCCAGCAGCCCATCGTTAGACAGGGGGCGTAGGAATGAGCAGTTCTTC
CDR3 protein: CASSPSLDRGRRNEQFF

J gene: TRBJ1-2
clone size: .
V gene: TRBV11-2
D gene: .
CDR3 DNA: TGTGCCAGCAGCCCTACAGAAAGCGTGGGCTACACCTTC
CDR3 protein: CASSPTESVGYTF

J gene: TRBJ1-2
clone size: .
V gene: TRBV7-8
D gene: TRBD1
CDR3 DNA: TGTGCCAGCAGCCAGGACAGGGACTATGGCTACACCTTC
CDR3 protein: CASSQDRDYGYTF

J gene: TRBJ2-5
clone size: .
V gene: TRBV10-3
D gene: .
CDR3 DNA: TGTGCCATTAGCGGAACAGGAGCCAGGTTACAAGAGACCCAGTACTTC
CDR3 protein: CAISGTGARLQETQYF

J gene: TRBJ2-7
clone size: many
V gene: TRBV4-3
D gene: TRBD1
CDR3 DNA: TGCGCCAGCAGCCAAGAGACAGGGAATCTATACGAGCAGTACTTC
CDR3 protein: CASSQETGNLYEQYF

J gene: TRBJ2-2
clone size: once
V gene: TRBV7-8
D gene: TRBD2
CDR3 DNA: TGTGCCAGCAGCTTAGCCCCTAGCGGGAGGGCTTCTGTCGGGGAGCTGTTTTTT
CDR3 protein: CASSLAPSGRASVGELFF

J gene: TRBJ1-1
clone size: .
V gene: TRBV6-1
D gene: TRBD1
CDR3 DNA: TGTGCCAGCAGTGACCGGGACAGGGGGCTGGCTGAAGCTTTCTTT
CDR3 protein: CASSDRDRGLAEAFF

J gene: TRBJ1-2
clone size: .
V gene: TRBV18
D gene: .
CDR3 DNA: TGTGCCAGCTCACCACGTCCGGGCAGGGCTAGCGACTATGGCTACACCTTC
CDR3 protein: CASSPRPGRASDYGYTF

J gene: TRBJ2-5
clone size: .
V gene: TRBV27
D gene: .
CDR3 DNA: TGTGCCAGCAGTCATGGGACACGGGAGACCCAGTACTTC
CDR3 protein: CASSHGTRETQYF

J gene: TRBJ1-2
clone size: .
V gene: TRBV7-9
D gene: TRBD1
CDR3 DNA: TGTGCCAGCAGCTTAGAGGGACAGCCTAACTATGGCTACACCTTC
CDR3 protein: CASSLEGQPNYGYTF

J gene: TRBJ2-7
clone size: .
V gene: TRBV5-6
D gene: .
CDR3 DNA: TGTGCCAGCAGCTTGTTGGGAGAGTCCTACGAGCAGTACTTC
CDR3 protein: CASSLLGESYEQYF

J gene: TRBJ1-2
clone size: .
V gene: TRBV9
D gene: .
CDR3 DNA: TGTGCCAGCAGCGTAGTAGCAGGGCCGAACTATGGCTACACCTTC
CDR3 protein: CASSVVAGPNYGYTF

J gene: TRBJ1-5
clone size: .
V gene: TRBV15
D gene: .
CDR3 DNA: TGTGCCACCAGCAGAGTCGGGGGACCCCAGCATTTT
CDR3 protein: CATSRVGGPQHF